A selection of T cell receptor beta chains follows, all from one sample in a study of identical twins. TCRdb re-called the 5' RACE reads with MiXCR, one entry per CDR3 protein. The profile shows more than 200,000 distinct CDR3 sequences, approximately 9% of them singletons. Source material: memory (CD45RO+) T cells sorted from blood. The receptor source for this set is a woman between 18 and 29 years old in good health. Both conserved end residues are part of each CDR3. A D gene is named only where the DNA matches it firmly. The size entry is marked missing in some rows and otherwise reads once, few, many or a size class.

D gene: TRBD2; J gene: TRBJ2-2; clone size: few; V gene: TRBV9; CDR3 DNA: TGTGCCAGCAGCGGCGGGGGACTAGCCACCGGGGAGCTGTTTTTT; CDR3 protein: CASSGGGLATGELFF
D gene: -; J gene: TRBJ1-1; clone size: -; V gene: TRBV5-1; CDR3 DNA: TGCGCCAGCAGCTTGGCCTCGGGAGGCCGGGAGTTAACTGAAGCTTTCTTT; CDR3 protein: CASSLASGGRELTEAFF
D gene: TRBD1; J gene: TRBJ2-5; clone size: -; V gene: TRBV18; CDR3 DNA: TGTGCCAGCTCAGCATTCTCCGTGACAGGGGAAGAGACCCAGTACTTC; CDR3 protein: CASSAFSVTGEETQYF
D gene: -; J gene: TRBJ2-3; clone size: -; V gene: TRBV5-1; CDR3 DNA: TGCGCCAGCAGCTTGGCTGGTTATAGCGCTGAGGATACGCAGTATTTT; CDR3 protein: CASSLAGYSAEDTQYF
D gene: TRBD1; J gene: TRBJ2-1; clone size: few; V gene: TRBV12-3/TRBV12-4; CDR3 DNA: TGTGCCAGCAGCACGACCACAGGGGGCTCTGAGCAGTTCTTC; CDR3 protein: CASSTTTGGSEQFF
D gene: -; J gene: TRBJ2-1; clone size: few; V gene: TRBV11-3; CDR3 DNA: TGTGCCAGCAGCTTAGTAGGTCCAGACAATGAGCAGTTCTTC; CDR3 protein: CASSLVGPDNEQFF
D gene: -; J gene: TRBJ1-2; clone size: -; V gene: TRBV12-3/TRBV12-4; CDR3 DNA: TGTGCCAGCAGCACGAAGGGGAACGTCTATGGCTACACCTTC; CDR3 protein: CASSTKGNVYGYTF
D gene: TRBD1; J gene: TRBJ2-7; clone size: few; V gene: TRBV2; CDR3 DNA: TGTGCCAGCGGGGGACAGGGACAAGGGTCCTACGAGCAGTACTTC; CDR3 protein: CASGGQGQGSYEQYF
D gene: -; J gene: TRBJ1-1; clone size: few; V gene: TRBV7-8; CDR3 DNA: TGTGCCAGCAGCTTAGAGGGGCTGGCGAACACTGAAGCTTTCTTT; CDR3 protein: CASSLEGLANTEAFF
D gene: -; J gene: TRBJ2-7; clone size: -; V gene: TRBV20-1; CDR3 DNA: TGCAGTGCTAGCGGACTCTTTTCATCCTACGAGCAGTACTTC; CDR3 protein: CSASGLFSSYEQYF
D gene: -; J gene: TRBJ2-2; clone size: -; V gene: TRBV7-9; CDR3 DNA: TGTGCCAGCAGCTTAGGCGGGGTTCCCGGGGAGCTGTTTTTT; CDR3 protein: CASSLGGVPGELFF
D gene: -; J gene: TRBJ2-5; clone size: -; V gene: TRBV6-1; CDR3 DNA: TGTGCCAGCAGTCGTGGTAGGGGGGCTTCTATTCAAGAGACCCAGTACTTC; CDR3 protein: CASSRGRGASIQETQYF